This TCR beta chain derives from a study of T cells after yellow fever vaccination. Notes on the study in general: The study noted that FACS-sorted repertoires could contain abundant clonotypes contaminating from the bulk population. Among all clonotypes, a small share was observed in both CD4 and CD8 compartments.

Ten or more counts support this clonotype. Its antigen is unidentified. TCR cDNA was made by 5'RACE template switching, adding a universal primer site and UMIs. TCRdb reprocessed the 5' RACE reads via MiXCR and lists one record per CDR3 protein. The table shows about 400,000 distinct CDR3 sequences, with around a tenth occurring only once. This clonotype was obtained from a young man who received the YFV17D yellow fever vaccine. Sequenced here: PBMCs, sampled on the day of the first yellow fever vaccination.

The CDR3 bases are TGTGCCAGCAGTGTGTACAATGAGCAGTTCTTC. This gives the protein CASSVYNEQFF. This chain connects TRBV2 to TRBJ2-1; D ambiguous. The germline V and J ends were trimmed by 4 bases and 4 bases, with 2 bases remaining between them. The CDR3 consists of 11 residues. The germline V gene encodes CDR1 SNHLY and CDR2 FYNNEI.